This T cell receptor beta chain derives from a study of blood T cell repertoires in COVID-19. Study-level information: The samples span acute and convalescent COVID-19 from the United States, Italy and Spain. PBMCs, B-cell-depleted T cells, or T cells were the source of the cDNA or gDNA that made up the material.

Libraries were prepared by immunoSEQ multiplex PCR; TCRdb keeps only in-frame clonotypes and omits some of them. The sample records around 45,000 clones, about 83% being singletons. V was clipped by 3 bases and J by 7 bases, with 13 bases between them. Germline V CDR1 and CDR2: LNHNV, YYDKDF (reference sequence). This CDR3 has 14 amino acids. This chain connects TRBV15 to TRBJ1-5, with D possibly TRBD1 on 5 matching bases. The sequence came from an older man in a cohort sampled during active COVID-19. Material for sequencing was peripheral blood. This CDR3 is CATSSRGWGQPQHF. CDR3 bases: TGTGCCACCAGCAGCCGGGGGTGGGGACAGCCCCAGCATTTT.